This section outlines one T cell receptor beta chain sequence together with its context. 13 Jbeta primers and 60 Vbeta primers were used for the PCR. How the authors handled the data: Among the unique TCR beta chains that a later analysis counted, 75 million to 85 million in all, 9.5 million to 11 million were shared. TCRdb's copy holds only in-frame clones and misses some; the assay was immunoSEQ multiplex PCR. D and trimming come from the DNA, and the V and J calls and clone size come from that table. The sample has about 140,000 clones, roughly 73% seen once. The data were taken from a study of cytomegalovirus exposure and HLA in healthy donors. CDR1 and CDR2 (germline): GTSNPN, SVGIG (reference sequence). The CDR3 totals 13 residues.

Sequenced input: PBMCs. The source is a female donor in good health and CMV-seronegative. V is TRBV30 and J is TRBJ2-5, with D perhaps matching TRBD1 (6 bases). The J call could be wrong; TRBJ2-7 is a better fit for the DNA end. CDR3 in DNA: TGTGCCTGGAGCGCTGGGACAACCTACGAGCAGTACTTC. Amino acids: CAWSAGTTYEQYF.